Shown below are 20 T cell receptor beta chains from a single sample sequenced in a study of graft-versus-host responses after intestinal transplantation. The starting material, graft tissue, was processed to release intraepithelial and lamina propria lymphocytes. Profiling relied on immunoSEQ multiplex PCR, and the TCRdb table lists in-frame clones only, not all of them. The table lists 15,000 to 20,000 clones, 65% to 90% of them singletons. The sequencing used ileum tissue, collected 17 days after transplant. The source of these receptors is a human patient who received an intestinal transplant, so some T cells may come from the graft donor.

The CDR3 here is CASSLARDVYYGYTF. The CDR3 coding sequence is TGTGCCAGCAGCTTGGCCCGAGACGTTTACTATGGCTACACCTTC. The chain is built from TRBV5-4 and TRBJ1-2; D is unclear. The germline V and J ends were trimmed by 0 bases and 3 bases, with 12 bases remaining between them. Germline CDR1 is SGHNT and CDR2 is YYREEE (reference sequence). The CDR3 loop spans 15 amino acids. The whole variable domain, remainder taken from reference TRBV5-4 and TRBJ1-2, is ETGVTQSPTHLIKTRGQQVTLRCSSQSGHNTVSWYQQALGQGPQFIFQYYREEENGRGNFPPRFSGLQFPNYSSELNVNALELDDSALYLCASSLARDVYYGYTFGSGTRLTVV.

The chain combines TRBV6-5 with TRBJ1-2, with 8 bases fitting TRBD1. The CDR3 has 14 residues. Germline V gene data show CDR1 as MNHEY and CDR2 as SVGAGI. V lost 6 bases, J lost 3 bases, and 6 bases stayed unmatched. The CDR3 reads CASREDRAHYGYTF. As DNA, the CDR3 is TGTGCCAGCAGGGAGGACAGGGCGCACTATGGCTACACCTTC.

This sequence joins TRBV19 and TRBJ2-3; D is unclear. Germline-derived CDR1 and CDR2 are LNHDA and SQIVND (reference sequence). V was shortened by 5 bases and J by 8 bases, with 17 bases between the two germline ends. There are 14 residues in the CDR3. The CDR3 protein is CASSLEREVGTQYF. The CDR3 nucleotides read TGTGCCAGTAGTTTGGAAAGGGAAGTGGGTACGCAGTATTTT.

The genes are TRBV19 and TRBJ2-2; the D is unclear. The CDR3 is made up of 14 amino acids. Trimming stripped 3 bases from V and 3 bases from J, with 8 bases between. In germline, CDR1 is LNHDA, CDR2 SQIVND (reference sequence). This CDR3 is CASSMGRDTGELFF. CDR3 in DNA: TGTGCCAGTAGTATGGGTCGGGACACCGGGGAGCTGTTTTTT.

CDR3 loop: CSVEDRQTYGYTF. The CDR3 DNA sequence: TGCAGCGTTGAAGATCGACAGACCTATGGCTACACCTTC. The chain employs TRBV29-1 and TRBJ1-2; TRBD1 is a possible D gene (5 bases). This CDR3 region has 13 residues. Trimming removed 0 bases from V and 4 bases from J, with 9 bases in between. Germline V CDR1 and CDR2: SQVTM, ANQGSEA. The full variable domain, its missing parts supplied by reference TRBV29-1 and TRBJ1-2, is SAVISQKPSRDICQRGTSLTIQCQVDSQVTMMFWYRQQPGQSLTLIATANQGSEATYESGFVIDKFPISRPNLTFSTLTVSNMSPEDSSIYLCSVEDRQTYGYTFGSGTRLTVV.

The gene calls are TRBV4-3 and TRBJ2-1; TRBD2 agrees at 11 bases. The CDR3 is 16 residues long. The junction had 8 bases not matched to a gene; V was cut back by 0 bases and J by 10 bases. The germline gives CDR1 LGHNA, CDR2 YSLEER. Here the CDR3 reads CASSQDYVAGGPEQFF. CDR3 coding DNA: TGCGCCAGCAGCCAAGATTACGTAGCGGGAGGGCCAGAGCAGTTCTTC.

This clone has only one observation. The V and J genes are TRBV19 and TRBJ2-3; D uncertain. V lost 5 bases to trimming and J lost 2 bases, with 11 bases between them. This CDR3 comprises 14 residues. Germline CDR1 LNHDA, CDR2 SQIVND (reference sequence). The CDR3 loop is CASSGWGPTDTQYF. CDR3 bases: TGTGCCAGTAGTGGCTGGGGTCCCACAGATACGCAGTATTTT.

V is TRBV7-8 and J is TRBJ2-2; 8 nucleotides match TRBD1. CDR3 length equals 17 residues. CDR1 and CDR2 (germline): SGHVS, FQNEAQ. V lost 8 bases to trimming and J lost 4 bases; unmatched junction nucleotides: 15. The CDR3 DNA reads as TGTGCCAGCGTCCCCGCCGGACAGGGATTTTTCACCGGGGAGCTGTTTTTT. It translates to CASVPAGQGFFTGELFF.

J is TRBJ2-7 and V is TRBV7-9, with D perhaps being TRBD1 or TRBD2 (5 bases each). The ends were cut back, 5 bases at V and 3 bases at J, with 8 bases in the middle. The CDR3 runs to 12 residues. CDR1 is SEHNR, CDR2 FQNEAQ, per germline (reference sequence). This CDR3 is CASSGGDYEQYF. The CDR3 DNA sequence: TGTGCCAGCAGCGGGGGAGACTACGAGCAGTACTTC.

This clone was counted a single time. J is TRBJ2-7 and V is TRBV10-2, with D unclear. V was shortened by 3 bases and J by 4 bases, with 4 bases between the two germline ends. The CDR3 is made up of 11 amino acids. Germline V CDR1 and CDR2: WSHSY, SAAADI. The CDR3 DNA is TGCGCCAGCAGTGAAAGATACGAGCAGTACTTC. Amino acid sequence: CASSERYEQYF.

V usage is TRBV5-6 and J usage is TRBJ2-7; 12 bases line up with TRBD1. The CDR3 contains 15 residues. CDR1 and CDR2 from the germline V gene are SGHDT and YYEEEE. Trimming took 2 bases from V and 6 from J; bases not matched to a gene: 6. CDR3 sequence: CASSFWGQGASEQYF. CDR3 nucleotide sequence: TGTGCCAGCAGCTTTTGGGGACAGGGGGCCTCCGAGCAGTACTTC.

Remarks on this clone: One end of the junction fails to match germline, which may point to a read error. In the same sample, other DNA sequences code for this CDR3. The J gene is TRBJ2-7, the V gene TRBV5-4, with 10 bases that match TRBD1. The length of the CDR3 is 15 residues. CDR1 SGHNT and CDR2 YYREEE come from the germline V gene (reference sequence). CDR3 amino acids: CASSYDRGPAYEQYF. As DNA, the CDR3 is TGCGCCAGCAGCTACGACAGGGGGCCCGCCTACGAGCAGTACTTC.

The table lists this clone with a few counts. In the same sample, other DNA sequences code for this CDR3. The CDR3 sequence is CASSLGGAGNTIYF. The DNA of the CDR3 is TGTGCCAGCAGTTTGGGGGGGGCGGGAAACACCATATATTTT. V gene TRBV28 combines with J gene TRBJ1-3; TRBD1 might be the D (6 bases). This CDR3 contains 14 residues. V was clipped by 3 bases and J by 4 bases, with 10 bases between them. The germline gives CDR1 MDHEN, CDR2 SYDVKM. The whole variable domain, filled in from reference TRBV28 and TRBJ1-3, reads DVKVTQSSRYLVKRTGEKVFLECVQDMDHENMFWYRQDPGLGLRLIYFSYDVKMKEKGDIPEGYSVSREKKERFSLILESASTNQTSMYLCASSLGGAGNTIYFGEGSWLTVV.

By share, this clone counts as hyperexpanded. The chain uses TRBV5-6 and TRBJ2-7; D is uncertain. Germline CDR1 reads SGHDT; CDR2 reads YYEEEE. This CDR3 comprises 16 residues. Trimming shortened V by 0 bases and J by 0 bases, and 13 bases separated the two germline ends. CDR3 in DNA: TGTGCCAGCAGCTTGGAAGGCGGCTTCAGCTCCTACGAGCAGTACTTC. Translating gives CASSLEGGFSSYEQYF.

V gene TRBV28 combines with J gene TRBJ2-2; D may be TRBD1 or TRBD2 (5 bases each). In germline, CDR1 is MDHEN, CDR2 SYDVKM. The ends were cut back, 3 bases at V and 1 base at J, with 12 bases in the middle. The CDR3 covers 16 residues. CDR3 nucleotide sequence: TGTGCCAGCAGTTTCGTCAGGGCGGGGAACACCGGGGAGCTGTTTTTT. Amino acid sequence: CASSFVRAGNTGELFF.

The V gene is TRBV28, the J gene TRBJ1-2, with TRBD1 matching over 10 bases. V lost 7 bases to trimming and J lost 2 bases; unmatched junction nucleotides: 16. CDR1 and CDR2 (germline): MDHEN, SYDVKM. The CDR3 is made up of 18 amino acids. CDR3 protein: CASTQVGLTGGLNYGYTF. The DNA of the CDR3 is TGTGCCAGCACCCAGGTGGGACTGACAGGGGGCCTCAACTATGGCTACACCTTC.

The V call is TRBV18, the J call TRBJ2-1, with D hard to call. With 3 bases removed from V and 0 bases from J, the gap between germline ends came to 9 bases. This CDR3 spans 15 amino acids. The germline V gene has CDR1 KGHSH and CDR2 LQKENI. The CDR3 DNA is TGTGCCAGCTCACCCCGGCTGAGCTCCTACAATGAGCAGTTCTTC. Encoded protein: CASSPRLSSYNEQFF.

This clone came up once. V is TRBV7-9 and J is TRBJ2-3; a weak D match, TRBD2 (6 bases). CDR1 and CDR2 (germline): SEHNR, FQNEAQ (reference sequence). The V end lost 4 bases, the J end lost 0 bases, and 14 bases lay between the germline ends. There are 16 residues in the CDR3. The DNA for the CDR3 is TGTGCCAGCAGCTCGGACCGCGGGGCGAGCACAGATACGCAGTATTTT. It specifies CASSSDRGASTDTQYF.

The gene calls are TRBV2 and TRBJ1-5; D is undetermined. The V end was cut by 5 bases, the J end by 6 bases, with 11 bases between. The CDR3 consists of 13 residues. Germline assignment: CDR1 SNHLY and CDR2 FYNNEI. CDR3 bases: TGTGCCAGCAGTTTATGGTGGGGTCAGCCCCAGCATTTT. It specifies CASSLWWGQPQHF. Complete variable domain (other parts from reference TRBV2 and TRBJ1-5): EPEVTQTPSHQVTQMGQEVILRCVPISNHLYFYWYRQILGQKVEFLVSFYNNEISEKSEIFDDQFSVERPDGSNFTLKIRSTKLEDSAMYFCASSLWWGQPQHFGDGTRLSIL.

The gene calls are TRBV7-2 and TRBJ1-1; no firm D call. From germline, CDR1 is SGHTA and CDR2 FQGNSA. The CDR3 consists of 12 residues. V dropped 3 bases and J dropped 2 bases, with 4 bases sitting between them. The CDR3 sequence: CASSFSNTEAFF. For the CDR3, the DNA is TGTGCCAGCAGCTTCTCTAACACTGAAGCTTTCTTT.